These 4 T cell receptor beta chains share one sample of origin, sequenced in a study of T cells in Graves' hyperthyroidism and ophthalmopathy. Amplified TCR beta CDR3 regions came from RNA transcripts. The primer set for the first-round RT-PCR of the TCR CDR3 was HTBI. One entry per CDR3 protein, called by TCRdb with MiXCR from the multiplex PCR reads. The sample has about 740,000 distinct CDR3 sequences, around 15% seen once. The sample comprised blood. The source of these receptors is a young woman with Graves' hyperthyroidism.

This chain connects TRBV7-8 to TRBJ1-5; D might be TRBD1 (5 bases). The V gene lost 4 bases and the J gene lost 3 bases, with 10 bases spanning the gap. The CDR3 length is 14 residues. Germline V gene data show CDR1 as SGHVS and CDR2 as FQNEAQ. The CDR3 spells CASSSGRVNQPQHF. The CDR3 region has the DNA TGTGCCAGCAGCTCAGGGCGAGTCAATCAGCCCCAGCATTTT.

Note on this clonotype: The final CDR3 position lacks the conserved phenylalanine or tryptophan, pointing to a likely read error. The gene calls are TRBV29-1 and TRBJ2-5, with TRBD2 matching 7 bases. V lost 6 bases, J lost 4 bases, and 5 bases stayed unmatched. This CDR3 is built from 12 residues. Germline CDR1 reads SQVTM; CDR2 reads ANQGSEA. Written as DNA, the CDR3 is TGCAGCGTCTTCCCTAGCGGAGAGACCCAGTACCTC. Amino acids: CSVFPSGETQYL.

Ten or more counts support this clonotype. The V call is TRBV6-6, the J call TRBJ2-7; 7 positions agree with TRBD2. V shed 1 base, J shed 4 bases, and the junction held 4 bases outside the gene matches. The CDR3 totals 14 residues. Germline V gives CDR1 MNHNY, CDR2 SVGAGI (reference sequence). The CDR3 bases are TGTGCCAGCAGTTACTTGGCTAGCGGTTACGAGCAGTACTTC. It yields the protein CASSYLASGYEQYF.

The J gene is TRBJ2-2, the V gene TRBV29-1, with 12 bases lining up with TRBD2. This CDR3 has 14 amino acids. Trimming took 7 bases from V and 8 from J; bases not matched to a gene: 8. CDR1 and CDR2 from the germline V gene are SQVTM and ANQGSEA. The CDR3 is CSALAGGPTGELFF. CDR3 nucleotide sequence: TGCAGCGCCCTAGCGGGAGGGCCGACTGGGGAGCTGTTTTTT.